This T cell receptor beta chain derives from a study of blood T cell repertoires in COVID-19. Background on the study: Samples of COVID-19 (acute and convalescent) were obtained from the United States, Italy and Spain. PBMCs, B-cell-depleted T cells, or T cells provided the cDNA or gDNA that made up the material.

It was during active infection that Seattle patients were enrolled and then longitudinally followed. Under the authors' procedure: For nucleated cells, counts were estimated from reference gene primer amplification. Clones were read by immunoSEQ multiplex PCR, and TCRdb kept only the in-frame ones, dropping some. The V and J calls and the clone size are those of that table, but D and trimming were determined from the DNA. The data hold roughly 140,000 clones, with 80% to 90% observed a single time. The source is a woman aged 55-70 years with COVID-19, enrolled during active disease. Sample: peripheral blood.

The CDR3 coding sequence is TGTGCCAGCAGTGAGACTAGCGGGGGGGCCCCAGATACGCAGTATTTT. Translated, it gives CASSETSGGAPDTQYF. The chain combines TRBV6-1 with TRBJ2-3; 14 bases align to TRBD2. V was pared by 3 bases and J by 4 bases, with 3 bases of the junction left unmatched. The CDR3 loop spans 16 amino acids. CDR1 MNHNS and CDR2 SASEGT come from the germline V gene.